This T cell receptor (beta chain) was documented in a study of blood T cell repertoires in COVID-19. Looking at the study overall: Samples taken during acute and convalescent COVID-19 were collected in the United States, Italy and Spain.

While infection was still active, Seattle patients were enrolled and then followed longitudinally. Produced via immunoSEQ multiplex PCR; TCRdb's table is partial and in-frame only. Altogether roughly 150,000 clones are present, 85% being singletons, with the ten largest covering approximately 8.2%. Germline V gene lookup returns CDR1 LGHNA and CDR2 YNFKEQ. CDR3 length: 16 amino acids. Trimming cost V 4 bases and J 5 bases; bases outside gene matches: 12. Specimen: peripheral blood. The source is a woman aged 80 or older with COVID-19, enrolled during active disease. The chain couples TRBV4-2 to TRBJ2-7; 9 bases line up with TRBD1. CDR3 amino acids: CASSRGSTGQGDEQYF. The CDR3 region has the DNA TGTGCCAGCAGCCGAGGTTCGACGGGACAGGGCGACGAGCAGTACTTC.